The following is a TCR beta chain sequence with its context. Its target is not known. Trimming left V 7 bases short and J 3 bases short, with 18 bases between. From germline, CDR1 is LGHNA and CDR2 YSLEER. This CDR3 contains 15 residues. The sample comes from a study of CD8 T cells in ankylosing spondylitis. General study points: According to the report, clones linked to the disease were significantly enriched in matched synovial fluid samples taken from ankylosing spondylitis patients. Previously reported in reactive arthritis synovial fluid and blood were some of the motif variants. Ankylosing spondylitis blood appeared to be characterized by a TCR beta motif of several highly homologous variants.

TCRdb called the 5' RACE reads again in MiXCR, with one record for every CDR3 protein. This sample yields 150,000 to 200,000 distinct CDR3 sequences, of which around a third are seen a single time; approximately 5.9% belongs to the top ten. Input material: synovial fluid, either unsorted or a sorted T cell fraction (not recorded which). This chain connects TRBV4-3 to TRBJ1-1; TRBD1 might be the D (5 bases). The sequence came from a male donor with ankylosing spondylitis. The CDR3 here is CASTPRALGDTEAFF. The CDR3 DNA is TGCGCCAGCACCCCCAGGGCACTGGGGGACACTGAAGCTTTCTTT.